This T cell receptor beta chain was recorded in a study of T cell repertoires in cytomegalovirus infection. V shed 2 bases and J 10 bases; nucleotides not matched to a gene: 2. Germline assignment: CDR1 SEHNR and CDR2 FQNEAQ (reference sequence). The CDR3 spans 12 residues. This clonotype has a count of ten or more. The antigen is undetermined. TCRdb used MiXCR to reprocess the reads, holding one entry per CDR3 protein. Among roughly 860,000 distinct CDR3 sequences listed, about 33% were seen once. Source: cultured CD8+ T cells from PBMCs, taken from culture after CMV antigen stimulation. The rearrangement joins TRBV7-9 to TRBJ2-1, with 7 bases fitting TRBD2. This clonotype originated in a human donor in good health (CMV status not recorded). Some clones in this sample may be carry-over from other donors' samples. The CDR3 loop reads CASSLSSGEQFF. For the CDR3, the DNA is TGTGCCAGCAGCTTAAGTAGCGGGGAGCAGTTCTTC. The variable domain in full, completed from reference TRBV7-9 and TRBJ2-1, reads DTGVSQNPRHKITKRGQNVTFRCDPISEHNRLYWYRQTLGQGPEFLTYFQNEAQLEKSRLLSDRFSAERPKGSFSTLEIQRTEQGDSAMYLCASSLSSGEQFFGPGTRLTVL.